One sample yielded the 26 T cell receptor beta chains listed below, sequenced in a study of blood T cell repertoires in COVID-19 (dated by TCRdb to between 2020 and 2021). The library was produced with the immunoSEQ multiplex PCR assay. The table comes from immuneACCESS by way of TCRdb, which keeps in-frame sequences with V and J called. Part of the clones is missing from these tables; in studies checked, under half for an unresolved V gene and the rest for unknown reasons. This sample lists some 200,000 clones; less than 95% were detected once. The top ten clones comprise about 0.8% of the sample. The source material was peripheral blood. These receptors were obtained from a man aged 30 to 39 with COVID-19, enrolled during active disease.

This clone was detected a few times. The genes are TRBV7-2 and TRBJ2-1; possibly TRBD2 for D (6 bases). From germline, CDR1 is SGHTA and CDR2 FQGNSA. Trimming took off 10 bases at V and 4 bases at J, with 20 bases between the two ends. CDR3 length equals 15 residues. In DNA form, the CDR3 reads TGTGCCACAACTTCTAGGCGGGGCTTATACAATGAGCAGTTCTTC. Protein: CATTSRRGLYNEQFF.

The chain combines TRBV4-1 with TRBJ1-3; 8 positions agree with TRBD1. Germline CDR1 MGHRA, CDR2 YSYEKL. The V and J ends lost 0 bases and 2 bases, in that order; junction bases with no gene match: 0. The length of the CDR3 is 15 residues. CDR3 sequence: CASSQDRGPGNTIYF. CDR3 DNA: TGCGCCAGCAGCCAAGACAGGGGGCCTGGAAACACCATATATTTT.

The chain is built from TRBV19 and TRBJ1-2; 7 nucleotides match TRBD1. The germline V gene has CDR1 LNHDA and CDR2 SQIVND (reference sequence). After removal of 1 base from V and 2 bases from J, the junction contained 7 bases not matched to a gene. The length of the CDR3 is 16 residues. DNA for the CDR3: TGTGCCAGTAGTATAGGCGGGACAGCTGTGAACTATGGCTACACCTTC. It encodes CASSIGGTAVNYGYTF.

This clone is a singleton in its sample. This chain joins TRBV27 and TRBJ1-2; D might be TRBD1 (6 bases). Germline V gives CDR1 MNHEY, CDR2 SMNVEV (reference sequence). CDR3 size: 13 residues. V was pared by 4 bases and J by 10 bases, with 16 bases between. The CDR3 reads CASSSYRATDYTF. The DNA of the CDR3 is TGTGCCAGCAGTTCTTACAGGGCCACGGACTACACCTTC.

V gene TRBV21-1 combines with J gene TRBJ1-1; TRBD1, the table's D call, lacks a check against the DNA. TRBV21-1 is termed a pseudogene. This CDR3 comprises 16 residues. The CDR3 region is CASSNGIGGCDTEAFF. The CDR3 coding sequence is TGTGCCAGCAGCAATGGTATAGGGGGCTGCGACACTGAAGCTTTCTTT.

This chain links TRBV15 with TRBJ2-1, with 7 positions matching TRBD1. The CDR3 has 16 residues. The germline V gene encodes CDR1 LNHNV and CDR2 YYDKDF (reference sequence). J lost 0 bases, V lost 3 bases, and 5 bases had no gene match. CDR3 coding DNA: TGTGCCACCAGCAGCGAGGGGGCCAGCTCCTACAATGAGCAGTTCTTC. This gives the protein CATSSEGASSYNEQFF.

This clone was counted a few times. The chain couples TRBV2 to TRBJ1-1; 7 nucleotides align to TRBD1. The V gene's germline CDR1 is SNHLY and CDR2 FYNNEI. The junction had 5 bases not matched to a gene; V was cut back by 7 bases and J by 0 bases. The CDR3 totals 14 residues. CDR3 sequence: CASNAGQMNTEAFF. In DNA form, the CDR3 reads TGTGCCAGCAACGCGGGACAGATGAACACTGAAGCTTTCTTT.

This clone occurred once. This chain uses TRBV3-1 (or the pseudogene TRBV3-2) with TRBJ1-1; 10 nucleotides match TRBD1. The germline V gene has CDR1 LGHDT and CDR2 YNNKEL (reference sequence). V trimming: 2 bases; J trimming: 1 base; junction bases outside the gene matches: 16. CDR3 length: 20 residues. CDR3 residues: CASSQNARRDRGVRNTEAFF. The CDR3 nucleotides read TGTGCCAGCAGCCAAAATGCCCGTCGGGACAGGGGTGTTAGGAACACTGAAGCTTTCTTT.

The V and J genes are TRBV7-9 and TRBJ1-6; D unclear. Trimming took off 8 bases at V and 13 bases at J, with 15 bases between the two ends. The CDR3 has 12 amino acids. Germline V gene data show CDR1 as SEHNR and CDR2 as FQNEAQ (reference sequence). CDR3 bases: TGTGCCAGCTCGGAAGGAGGGTCCCCCCTCCACTTT. Residues: CASSEGGSPLHF.

V gene TRBV5-1 combines with J gene TRBJ2-7; TRBD1 aligns across 7 bases. Losses at the gene ends were 2 bases for V and 2 bases for J; bases not matched to a gene: 16. Germline V CDR1 and CDR2: SGHRS, YFSETQ. The CDR3 spans 18 residues. The CDR3 loop is CASSLNDRTRTGAYEQYF. CDR3 DNA sequence: TGCGCCAGCAGCTTAAACGACCGCACAAGGACAGGAGCCTACGAGCAGTACTTC.

In DNA form, the CDR3 reads TGTGCCAGCAGTCGGGACAGGCAAAATTCACCCCTCCACTTT. Its translation is CASSRDRQNSPLHF. The chain carries TRBV2 and TRBJ1-6; 8 nucleotides line up with TRBD1. Germline V gives CDR1 SNHLY, CDR2 FYNNEI. The CDR3 totals 14 residues. The junction had 4 bases not matched to a gene; V was cut back by 5 bases and J by 7 bases.

The chain links TRBV19 to TRBJ2-2; D possibly corresponds to TRBD2 (5 bases). Germline V gene lookup returns CDR1 LNHDA and CDR2 SQIVND (reference sequence). The germline V and J ends were trimmed by 5 bases and 6 bases, with 13 bases remaining between them. The CDR3 contains 14 residues. CDR3: CASSSGLASGELFF. CDR3 coding DNA: TGTGCCAGTAGTTCGGGATTAGCGTCCGGGGAGCTGTTTTTT.

The chain links TRBV10-2 to TRBJ2-2; 9 nucleotides match TRBD2. The CDR3 length is 15 residues. V lost 6 bases and J lost 6; bases outside the gene matches: 8. Looked up from germline, CDR1 is WSHSY and CDR2 is SAAADI. The CDR3 DNA is TGCGCCAGCAGCCGCGGGGGGGCCGTCTCCGGGGAGCTGTTTTTT. Encoded protein: CASSRGGAVSGELFF.

In its sample, this clone was seen once. The chain employs TRBV29-1 and TRBJ2-1; 10 bases are a match to TRBD2. The CDR3 has 15 residues. The J segment lost 8 bases and the V segment lost 7 bases, leaving 14 bases of the junction unmatched. Per germline, CDR1 SQVTM and CDR2 ANQGSEA. CDR3 sequence reads: CSALPPSGGLYEQFF. The CDR3 nucleotides read TGCAGCGCCCTCCCCCCTAGCGGGGGCCTGTATGAGCAGTTCTTC.

J is TRBJ1-2 and V is TRBV6-2 or TRBV6-3; 7 bases line up with TRBD1. V lost 6 bases to trimming and J lost 10 bases; unmatched junction nucleotides: 11. The CDR3 totals 13 residues. Germline lookup yields CDR1 MNHEY and CDR2 SVGEGT. CDR3 protein: CASSLGQASDYTF. The CDR3 DNA is TGTGCCAGCAGCCTCGGACAGGCCTCAGACTACACCTTC.

This chain connects TRBV15 to TRBJ2-3; the match to TRBD2 covers 9 bases. The CDR3 loop spans 15 amino acids. Germline CDR1 and CDR2: LNHNV and YYDKDF (reference sequence). V shed 1 base and J 1 base; nucleotides not matched to a gene: 0. The CDR3 is CATSRASGGTDTQYF. As DNA, the CDR3 is TGTGCCACCAGCAGAGCTAGCGGGGGCACAGATACGCAGTATTTT.

J is TRBJ2-2 and V is TRBV5-1, with 7 positions matching TRBD1. The CDR3 is 15 residues long. Germline lookup yields CDR1 SGHRS and CDR2 YFSETQ. V dropped 3 bases and J dropped 6; count of bases not matched to a gene: 8. CDR3 in amino acids: CASSSPDRPAGELFF. In nucleotides, the CDR3 is TGCGCCAGCAGCTCACCGGACAGGCCAGCCGGGGAGCTGTTTTTT.

This chain joins TRBV4-2 and TRBJ1-6; 7 bases line up with TRBD1. V shed 0 bases, J shed 6 bases, and the junction held 5 bases outside the gene matches. The CDR3 sequence is 16 residues long. The germline gives CDR1 LGHNA, CDR2 YNFKEQ. The CDR3 spells CASSQDQDRPNSPLHF. Written as DNA, the CDR3 is TGTGCCAGCAGCCAAGACCAGGACAGGCCTAATTCACCCCTCCACTTT.

The chain joins TRBV6-5 to TRBJ1-2; the match to TRBD1 covers 7 bases. The junction had 10 bases not matched to a gene; V was cut back by 7 bases and J by 2 bases. The CDR3 spans 15 residues. Germline-derived CDR1 and CDR2 are MNHEY and SVGAGI. CDR3 sequence: CASTYTGTENYGYTF. For the CDR3, the DNA is TGTGCCAGCACCTACACCGGGACAGAGAACTATGGCTACACCTTC.

The V gene is TRBV19, the J gene TRBJ1-1, with D maybe TRBD1 (5 bases). This CDR3 comprises 15 residues. Germline V gene data show CDR1 as LNHDA and CDR2 as SQIVND (reference sequence). Trimming took 7 bases from V and 6 from J, leaving 21 bases between them. The CDR3 nucleotides read TGTGCCAGTATACGAAGTGTGGGGGGTCTTGCTGAAGCTTTCTTT. Translation: CASIRSVGGLAEAFF.

The table lists this clone with a count of one. This rearrangement joins TRBV10-1 to TRBJ2-5; 8 bases agree with TRBD1. Looked up from germline, CDR1 is WNHNN and CDR2 is SYGVQD (reference sequence). V shed 5 bases, J shed 5 bases, and the junction held 4 bases outside the gene matches. The CDR3 length is 13 residues. The CDR3 sequence is CASSFQGAETQYF. CDR3 in DNA: TGCGCCAGCAGTTTTCAGGGGGCCGAGACCCAGTACTTC.

This clone was observed once. The chain carries TRBV3-1 (or the pseudogene TRBV3-2) and TRBJ1-2, with a tentative D call TRBD1 (6 bases). The CDR3 totals 11 residues. Trimming stripped 4 bases from V and 10 bases from J, with 10 bases between. The germline CDR1 and CDR2 sequences are LGHDT and YNNKEL (reference sequence). In nucleotides, the CDR3 is TGTGCCAGCAGCCGCGGACAGCTCTACACCTTC. Protein product: CASSRGQLYTF.

The chain uses TRBV4-1 and TRBJ2-5; 8 positions match TRBD1. The germline V gene encodes CDR1 MGHRA and CDR2 YSYEKL. Trimming at V came to 5 bases and at J to 4 bases, leaving 9 bases not matched to a gene. This CDR3 region has 15 residues. CDR3 nucleotides: TGCGCCAGCAGCATGACCAGTACAGGGGGAGAGACCCAGTACTTC. Amino acids: CASSMTSTGGETQYF.

This clone has a single count. V is TRBV2 and J is TRBJ2-4, with a weak D call TRBD2 (5 bases). Germline V gene lookup returns CDR1 SNHLY and CDR2 FYNNEI. There are 12 residues in the CDR3. Trimming cost V 10 bases and J 7 bases, with 14 bases left between them. CDR3 amino acids: CATQTRGNIQYF. For the CDR3, the DNA is TGTGCCACCCAGACCCGAGGGAACATTCAGTACTTC.

The chain has TRBV2 and TRBJ1-5; D possibly corresponds to TRBD1 (6 bases). The CDR3 totals 17 residues. Germline CDR1 and CDR2: SNHLY and FYNNEI. Trimming removed 7 bases from V and 0 bases from J, with 19 bases in between. In nucleotides, the CDR3 is TGTGCCAGCAAGGCTAGGTGGGGGCCTGATAGCAATCAGCCCCAGCATTTT. Encoded protein: CASKARWGPDSNQPQHF.

The V gene is TRBV5-4, the J gene TRBJ1-6, with 9 bases that match TRBD1. V was clipped by 4 bases and J by 6 bases; unmatched bases: 5. The CDR3 has 15 residues. Germline CDR1 reads SGHNT; CDR2 reads YYREEE (reference sequence). Written as DNA, the CDR3 is TGTGCCAGCAGCCTTGGGACAGGGTTTAATTCACCCCTCCACTTT. It translates to CASSLGTGFNSPLHF.